The rows below give T cell receptor beta chains drawn from one sample of a study of T cell changes during pregnancy in multiple sclerosis. Assay: immunoSEQ multiplex PCR; the TCRdb copy retains only in-frame clones and omits some. The repertoire holds around 57,000 clones, 91% seen once, with 1% to 1.5% in the top ten. Sequencing used peripheral blood, obtained after pregnancy. These receptors were obtained from a female donor in good health, enrolled as a control in a pregnancy study. CDR3s include the opening cysteine and the closing phenylalanine or tryptophan. Fields, in order: D gene, clone size, J gene, V gene, CDR3 protein, CDR3 DNA. The D gene is left open where the match is weak. Expanded clones get a size class; other rows say once, few or many, or leave the size out.

d_gene: TRBD1
abundance: -
j_gene: TRBJ1-2
v_gene: TRBV6-6
CDR3aa: CASSDRGRFVAYTF
CDR3nt: TGTGCCAGCTCGGACAGGGGTCGGTTTGTCGCCTACACCTTC

d_gene: -
abundance: -
j_gene: TRBJ1-1
v_gene: TRBV6-5
CDR3aa: CASSYSGRVKTEAFF
CDR3nt: TGTGCCAGCAGTTACTCGGGCAGGGTGAAGACTGAAGCTTTCTTT

d_gene: TRBD2
abundance: once
j_gene: TRBJ2-3
v_gene: TRBV9
CDR3aa: CASSHSPGLAPNPLNTDTQYF
CDR3nt: TGTGCCAGCAGCCACAGTCCCGGACTAGCTCCTAACCCGCTAAACACAGATACGCAGTATTTT

d_gene: -
abundance: once
j_gene: TRBJ1-3
v_gene: TRBV9
CDR3aa: CASSVEQGRNTIYF
CDR3nt: TGTGCCAGCAGCGTAGAACAGGGAAGAAACACCATATATTTT

d_gene: -
abundance: -
j_gene: TRBJ2-1
v_gene: TRBV7-3
CDR3aa: CASSPYSSDNEQFF
CDR3nt: TGTGCCAGCAGCCCCTATTCTTCCGACAATGAGCAGTTCTTC

d_gene: TRBD1
abundance: once
j_gene: TRBJ2-7
v_gene: TRBV6-5
CDR3aa: CASSRDREYEQYF
CDR3nt: TGTGCCAGCAGCAGGGACAGGGAATACGAGCAGTACTTC

d_gene: -
abundance: -
j_gene: TRBJ2-7
v_gene: TRBV2
CDR3aa: CASSERGYEQYF
CDR3nt: TGTGCCAGCAGTGAGAGGGGGTACGAGCAGTACTTC

d_gene: TRBD2
abundance: once
j_gene: TRBJ2-7
v_gene: TRBV27
CDR3aa: CASRPSGGLYEQYF
CDR3nt: TGTGCCAGCAGGCCAAGCGGGGGCCTTTACGAGCAGTACTTC

d_gene: -
abundance: -
j_gene: TRBJ2-5
v_gene: TRBV6-5
CDR3aa: CASSYSSGSGGETQYF
CDR3nt: TGTGCCAGCAGTTACTCTTCTGGTAGCGGAGGGGAGACCCAGTACTTC

d_gene: TRBD1
abundance: once
j_gene: TRBJ1-2
v_gene: TRBV2
CDR3aa: CASNPTGNYGYTF
CDR3nt: TGTGCCAGCAATCCGACAGGGAACTATGGCTACACCTTC

d_gene: TRBD1
abundance: once
j_gene: TRBJ1-1
v_gene: TRBV2
CDR3aa: CASSPDRGVRTFF
CDR3nt: TGTGCCAGCAGTCCGGACAGGGGAGTTAGAACTTTCTTT

d_gene: -
abundance: -
j_gene: TRBJ1-1
v_gene: TRBV5-5
CDR3aa: CASSILQMNTEAFF
CDR3nt: TGTGCCAGCAGCATATTGCAGATGAACACTGAAGCTTTCTTT

d_gene: TRBD1
abundance: -
j_gene: TRBJ1-4
v_gene: TRBV4-2
CDR3aa: CASSQWTGAYEKLFF
CDR3nt: TGTGCCAGCAGCCAATGGACAGGGGCCTATGAAAAACTGTTTTTT

d_gene: TRBD1
abundance: -
j_gene: TRBJ1-1
v_gene: TRBV5-6
CDR3aa: CASSSGQLNTEAFF
CDR3nt: TGTGCCAGCAGCTCGGGACAGCTGAACACTGAAGCTTTCTTT

d_gene: TRBD1
abundance: once
j_gene: TRBJ1-1
v_gene: TRBV29-1
CDR3aa: CSVESDRGVTEAFF
CDR3nt: TGCAGCGTTGAGTCCGACAGGGGTGTAACTGAAGCTTTCTTT

d_gene: TRBD2
abundance: -
j_gene: TRBJ2-5
v_gene: TRBV7-3
CDR3aa: CASSPTRGEETQYF
CDR3nt: TGTGCCAGCAGCCCCACGCGGGGGGAGGAGACCCAGTACTTC

d_gene: -
abundance: -
j_gene: TRBJ2-3
v_gene: TRBV21-1
CDR3aa: CASSKWWATDTQYF
CDR3nt: TGTGCCAGCAGCAAATGGTGGGCCACAGATACGCAGTATTTT

d_gene: TRBD1
abundance: -
j_gene: TRBJ1-1
v_gene: TRBV7-2
CDR3aa: CASSLTGQGRTEAFF
CDR3nt: TGTGCCAGCAGCCTCACAGGACAGGGTCGCACTGAAGCTTTCTTT

d_gene: -
abundance: -
j_gene: TRBJ1-4
v_gene: TRBV30
CDR3aa: CAWSVTDTEKLFF
CDR3nt: TGTGCCTGGAGTGTTACGGACACCGAAAAACTGTTTTTT

d_gene: TRBD2
abundance: -
j_gene: TRBJ2-1
v_gene: TRBV7-2
CDR3aa: CAGTERGGDEQFF
CDR3nt: TGTGCCGGGACTGAGCGGGGGGGTGATGAGCAGTTCTTC

d_gene: TRBD1
abundance: -
j_gene: TRBJ2-1
v_gene: TRBV5-1
CDR3aa: CASSPPGQGAREQFF
CDR3nt: TGCGCCAGCAGCCCACCGGGACAGGGGGCGCGGGAGCAGTTCTTC

d_gene: -
abundance: -
j_gene: TRBJ1-1
v_gene: TRBV6-4
CDR3aa: CASSDSSLGSTEAFF
CDR3nt: TGTGCCAGCAGTGACTCGAGTCTTGGGAGTACTGAAGCTTTCTTT

d_gene: -
abundance: -
j_gene: TRBJ2-2
v_gene: TRBV4-1
CDR3aa: CASSQMRANTGELFF
CDR3nt: TGCGCCAGCAGCCAAATGAGAGCGAACACCGGGGAGCTGTTTTTT

d_gene: -
abundance: -
j_gene: TRBJ2-7
v_gene: TRBV5-6
CDR3aa: CASSLLDSSYEQYF
CDR3nt: TGTGCCAGCAGCTTATTGGACAGCTCCTACGAGCAGTACTTC

d_gene: -
abundance: -
j_gene: TRBJ1-5
v_gene: TRBV27
CDR3aa: CASSLESGGGQPQHF
CDR3nt: TGTGCCAGCAGTTTGGAGTCCGGGGGGGGTCAGCCCCAGCATTTT

d_gene: TRBD1
abundance: once
j_gene: TRBJ2-1
v_gene: TRBV5-1
CDR3aa: CASSGTGTGSYNEQFF
CDR3nt: TGCGCCAGCAGCGGAACCGGGACAGGGTCCTACAATGAGCAGTTCTTC

d_gene: TRBD2
abundance: -
j_gene: TRBJ2-3
v_gene: TRBV13
CDR3aa: CASSSARGGSDTQYF
CDR3nt: TGTGCCAGCAGCTCCGCGCGGGGGGGCTCGGATACGCAGTATTTT

d_gene: -
abundance: -
j_gene: TRBJ2-7
v_gene: TRBV21-1
CDR3aa: CASSFWTGDSRCEQYF
CDR3nt: TGTGCCAGCAGCTTCTGGACAGGGGACAGTAGGTGCGAGCAGTACTTC

d_gene: -
abundance: -
j_gene: TRBJ1-1
v_gene: TRBV15
CDR3aa: CATSRGTRDTEAFF
CDR3nt: TGTGCCACCAGCAGAGGGACGAGGGACACTGAAGCTTTCTTT

d_gene: -
abundance: -
j_gene: TRBJ1-5
v_gene: TRBV2
CDR3aa: CASSEARGAGQPQHF
CDR3nt: TGTGCCAGCAGTGAAGCGCGGGGGGCTGGTCAGCCCCAGCATTTT

d_gene: -
abundance: -
j_gene: TRBJ2-3
v_gene: TRBV5-5
CDR3aa: CASSPRGADTQYF
CDR3nt: TGTGCCAGCAGCCCACGAGGTGCAGATACGCAGTATTTT

d_gene: TRBD1
abundance: -
j_gene: TRBJ1-4
v_gene: TRBV19
CDR3aa: CASRDRGRDEKLFF
CDR3nt: TGTGCCAGTAGGGACAGGGGGCGCGATGAAAAACTGTTTTTT

d_gene: -
abundance: -
j_gene: TRBJ2-1
v_gene: TRBV2
CDR3aa: CASRAGREESEQFF
CDR3nt: TGTGCCAGCAGGGCGGGGCGGGAAGAATCTGAGCAGTTCTTC

d_gene: TRBD1
abundance: -
j_gene: TRBJ1-2
v_gene: TRBV15
CDR3aa: CATSRTGTAYGYTF
CDR3nt: TGTGCCACCAGCAGGACCGGGACAGCATATGGCTACACCTTC

d_gene: -
abundance: -
j_gene: TRBJ1-1
v_gene: TRBV5-4
CDR3aa: CASSLDAGATEAFF
CDR3nt: TGTGCCAGCAGCTTGGATGCAGGGGCTACTGAAGCTTTCTTT

d_gene: -
abundance: -
j_gene: TRBJ1-1
v_gene: TRBV19
CDR3aa: CASSPYPRGPNTEAFF
CDR3nt: TGTGCCAGTAGTCCATACCCCCGCGGTCCGAACACTGAAGCTTTCTTT

d_gene: TRBD2
abundance: -
j_gene: TRBJ2-1
v_gene: TRBV6-5
CDR3aa: CASSYSTSGKKSEQFF
CDR3nt: TGTGCCAGCAGTTACTCGACCAGCGGGAAAAAGTCTGAGCAGTTCTTC

d_gene: -
abundance: few
j_gene: TRBJ1-2
v_gene: TRBV7-9
CDR3aa: CASSLGETYGYTF
CDR3nt: TGTGCCAGCAGCTTAGGGGAGACCTATGGCTACACCTTC

d_gene: -
abundance: -
j_gene: TRBJ1-2
v_gene: TRBV5-6
CDR3aa: CASSPDFRDINYGYTF
CDR3nt: TGTGCCAGCAGCCCAGATTTCCGGGACATTAACTATGGCTACACCTTC

d_gene: -
abundance: once
j_gene: TRBJ2-5
v_gene: TRBV30
CDR3aa: CAWSVPGAETQYF
CDR3nt: TGTGCCTGGAGTGTACCAGGGGCAGAGACCCAGTACTTC

d_gene: TRBD1
abundance: -
j_gene: TRBJ1-1
v_gene: TRBV19
CDR3aa: CATRDRVDTEAFF
CDR3nt: TGTGCCACCCGGGACAGGGTTGACACTGAAGCTTTCTTT

d_gene: -
abundance: -
j_gene: TRBJ2-1
v_gene: TRBV27
CDR3aa: CASSLSGRRTYNEQFF
CDR3nt: TGTGCCAGCAGTTTATCGGGCAGGAGGACGTACAATGAGCAGTTCTTC

d_gene: TRBD1
abundance: -
j_gene: TRBJ2-1
v_gene: TRBV12-5
CDR3aa: CASGLGGTGKNEQFF
CDR3nt: TGTGCTAGTGGTTTAGGCGGGACAGGGAAGAATGAGCAGTTCTTC

d_gene: -
abundance: -
j_gene: TRBJ1-2
v_gene: TRBV6-5
CDR3aa: CASSPQSFSGYTF
CDR3nt: TGTGCCAGCAGTCCACAGTCTTTCTCGGGCTACACCTTC